These T cell receptor beta chains were read from a single sample in a study of shared clonotypes between healthy human individuals. The method was immunoSEQ multiplex PCR; TCRdb's version includes in-frame clones alone and lacks a portion of them. The sample contains about 480,000 clones, 75% to 80% of which appear only once. Sequencing input: PBMCs. Every receptor here comes from a woman aged 40 to 49 in good health. Some clones in this sample may be carry-over from other donors' samples. Each CDR3 is given with its conserved first and last residue. A D gene is named only where the DNA matches it firmly. Expanded clones get a size class; other rows say once, few or many, or leave the size out.

d_call clone_size j_call v_call cdr3_aa cdr3_nt
. . TRBJ1-4 TRBV5-1 CASSGLGEKLFF TGCGCCAGCAGTGGGTTAGGTGAAAAACTGTTTTTT
. once TRBJ1-1 TRBV18 CASSPQGIDTEAFF TGTGCCAGCTCACCACAGGGGATTGACACTGAAGCTTTCTTT
TRBD1 once TRBJ1-5 TRBV19 CASSLRPGDSRQPQHF TGTGCCAGTAGTCTACGCCCCGGGGACAGCCGTCAGCCCCAGCATTTT
. . TRBJ1-4 TRBV28 CASSLSLPNEKLFF TGTGCCAGCAGTTTAAGTCTCCCTAATGAAAAACTGTTTTTT
TRBD2 . TRBJ2-7 TRBV7-2 CASSEVAGGGYEQYF TGTGCCAGCAGCGAGGTAGCGGGAGGGGGATACGAGCAGTACTTC
. many TRBJ2-2 TRBV5-1 CASSLDHTGELFF TGCGCCAGCAGCTTGGACCACACCGGGGAGCTGTTTTTT
TRBD2 . TRBJ2-7 TRBV28 CASKELAGLSYEQYF TGTGCCAGCAAAGAACTAGCGGGCCTCTCCTACGAGCAGTACTTC
TRBD1 few TRBJ1-1 TRBV7-6 CASSADRGSEAFF TGTGCCAGCAGCGCGGACAGGGGGAGTGAAGCTTTCTTT
. . TRBJ1-2 TRBV19 CASSAGTPSRGYTF TGTGCCAGTAGTGCCGGGACACCTTCACGTGGCTACACCTTC
. . TRBJ1-1 TRBV11-3 CASSTKLPRAQRGHTTEAFF TGTGCCAGCAGCACCAAACTACCGCGGGCCCAGCGGGGACACACCACTGAAGCTTTCTTT
. . TRBJ1-2 TRBV7-2 CASSSEGLYGYTF TGTGCCAGCAGCTCCGAGGGCCTGTATGGCTACACCTTC
. . TRBJ1-6 TRBV7-9 CASSLGQGTPLHF TGTGCCAGCAGCTTAGGTCAGGGTACACCCCTCCACTTT
TRBD1 . TRBJ2-3 TRBV29-1 CSVGTTGGSTDTQYF TGCAGCGTTGGGACGACAGGGGGGAGCACAGATACGCAGTATTTT
. . TRBJ2-2 TRBV18 CASSDQGNTGELFF TGTGCCAGCTCAGACCAGGGGAACACCGGGGAGCTGTTTTTT
. . TRBJ2-1 TRBV9 CASTESGATPYNEQFF TGTGCCAGCACCGAATCCGGGGCAACACCCTACAATGAGCAGTTCTTC
TRBD1 . TRBJ1-1 TRBV27 CASRGQGLGTEAFF TGTGCCAGCAGGGGACAGGGGCTGGGCACTGAAGCTTTCTTT
. once TRBJ2-7 TRBV18 CASSGEQGIYEQYF TGTGCCAGCTCTGGGGAACAGGGAATCTACGAGCAGTACTTC
. . TRBJ1-2 TRBV5-8 CASSLSGTYGYTF TGTGCCAGCAGCTTAAGTGGGACTTATGGCTACACCTTC
. once TRBJ1-4 TRBV4-1 CASSQGQGKATNEKLFF TGCGCCAGCAGCCAAGGTCAGGGGAAGGCAACTAATGAAAAACTGTTTTTT
. . TRBJ2-7 TRBV9 CASSPSLGRTYEQYF TGTGCCAGCAGCCCTTCCTTGGGCAGGACCTACGAGCAGTACTTC
. . TRBJ2-1 TRBV7-9 CASSDGNNEQFF TGCGCCAGCAGCGACGGGAACAATGAGCAGTTCTTC
. . TRBJ2-1 TRBV10-1 CASSESPHNEQFF TGCGCCAGCAGTGAAAGCCCCCACAATGAGCAGTTCTTC
. . TRBJ2-2 TRBV9 CASSVLGSHNTGELFF TGTGCCAGCAGCGTTTTGGGCAGTCATAACACCGGGGAGCTGTTTTTT
. . TRBJ1-3 TRBV18 CASSPPGRGTFSGNTIYF TGTGCCAGCTCACCACCCGGAAGGGGGACCTTCTCTGGAAACACCATATATTTT
TRBD1 . TRBJ1-4 TRBV30 CALQGTANEKLFF TGTGCGCTACAGGGGACGGCTAATGAAAAACTGTTTTTT
. . TRBJ1-2 TRBV28 CASRTTGIYGYTF TGTGCCAGCAGAACTACAGGGATCTATGGCTACACCTTC
. . TRBJ2-7 TRBV7-2 CASSLDRTASYEQYF TGTGCCAGCAGCTTAGATCGGACAGCCTCCTACGAGCAGTACTTC
TRBD2 . TRBJ2-3 TRBV7-3 CASSLTAGASDTQYF TGTGCCAGCAGCTTAACGGCGGGAGCATCAGATACGCAGTATTTT
. . TRBJ2-5 TRBV6-1 CASSNAGTLGETQYF TGTGCCAGCAGTAACGCCGGGACGCTAGGGGAGACCCAGTACTTC
TRBD1 . TRBJ2-7 TRBV7-8 CASSLAYDRVSSYEQYF TGTGCCAGCAGCTTAGCGTACGACAGGGTAAGCTCCTACGAGCAGTACTTC
TRBD1 . TRBJ1-2 TRBV7-9 CASSLGTGSDYGYTF TGTGCCAGCAGCTTAGGGACAGGGTCCGACTATGGCTACACCTTC